This T cell receptor (beta chain) was found in a study of neurological immune-mediated disorders. This clonotype was counted ten times or more. TCRdb ran MiXCR on the 5' RACE reads and lists one entry per CDR3 protein. The sample carries some 29,000 distinct CDR3 sequences, about an eighth recorded once. This CDR3 region has 14 residues. Trimming left V 3 bases short and J 9 bases short, with 19 bases between. Germline lookup yields CDR1 SQVTM and CDR2 ANQGSEA. Source material: PBMCs. The chain carries TRBV29-1 and TRBJ2-3; D possibly corresponds to TRBD1 (7 bases). This receptor was taken from a woman aged 55-70 years in good health. The CDR3 is CSVDFRRGLATQYF. DNA of the CDR3: TGCAGCGTTGACTTTAGGAGGGGGCTAGCGACGCAGTATTTT.